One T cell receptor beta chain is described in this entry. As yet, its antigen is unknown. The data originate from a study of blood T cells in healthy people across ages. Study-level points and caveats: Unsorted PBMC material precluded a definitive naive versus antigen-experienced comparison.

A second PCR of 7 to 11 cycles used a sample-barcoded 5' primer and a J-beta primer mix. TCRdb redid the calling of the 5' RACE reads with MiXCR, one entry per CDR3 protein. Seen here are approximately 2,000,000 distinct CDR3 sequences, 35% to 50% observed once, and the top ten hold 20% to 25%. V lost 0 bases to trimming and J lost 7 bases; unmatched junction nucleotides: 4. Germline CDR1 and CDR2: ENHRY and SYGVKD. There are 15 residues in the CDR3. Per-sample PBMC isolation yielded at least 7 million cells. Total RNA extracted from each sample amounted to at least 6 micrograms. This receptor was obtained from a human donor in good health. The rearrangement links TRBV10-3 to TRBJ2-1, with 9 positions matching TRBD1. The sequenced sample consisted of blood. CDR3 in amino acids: CAISESGQGRNEQFF. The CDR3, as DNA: TGTGCCATCAGTGAGTCGGGACAGGGTCGTAATGAGCAGTTCTTC.